The next 5 T cell receptor beta chains were all read from a single sample in a study of molecular identifiers for immune sequencing clone quantification. TCRdb reprocessed the PCR reads with MiXCR, giving one entry per CDR3 protein. The table records around 460,000 distinct CDR3 sequences, about 25% of them present only once. Sample: naive CD8+ T cells from blood, with Jurkat cell RNA spiked in. Subset reported: FACS-sorted CD8+CD4-CCR7+CD45RA+ naive T cells. These receptors were taken from a human donor in good health. Some libraries in this study had Jurkat cell RNA spiked in.

A word on this clonotype: Here the CDR3 omits its conserved ending phenylalanine or tryptophan, so a read error is the likely source. The chain joins TRBV28 to TRBJ1-1; D ambiguous. Germline CDR1 MDHEN, CDR2 SYDVKM. CDR3 length equals 12 residues. V was cut by 3 bases and J by 5 bases, with 7 bases left in between. CDR3 residues: CASSFSRTEAFL. The CDR3 coding sequence is TGTGCCAGCAGTTTTTCGCGGACTGAAGCTTTCCTT.

In this sample, this clonotype turned up many times. The gene calls are TRBV13 and TRBJ1-1; no firm D call. V was pared by 8 bases and J by 7 bases, with 14 bases between. Germline V gene lookup returns CDR1 PRHDT and CDR2 FYEKMQ (reference sequence). This CDR3 is 12 amino acids long. The CDR3 reads CASAKGVGEAFF. Written as DNA, the CDR3 is TGTGCCAGCGCGAAGGGAGTAGGTGAAGCTTTCTTT.

This clonotype was observed a few times. The J gene is TRBJ2-3, the V gene TRBV21-1; the table gives TRBD1 as D, unverified against the DNA. TRBV21-1 is marked as a pseudogene. CDR3 length: 15 residues. For the CDR3, the DNA is TGTGCCAGCAAACCCCCCGGGAGGCTGTTAGATACGCAGTATTTT. It is translated as CASKPPGRLLDTQYF.

J is TRBJ2-3 and V is TRBV6-2 or TRBV6-3; the D is unclear. The CDR3 is made up of 14 amino acids. CDR1 and CDR2 from the germline V gene are MNHEY and SVGEGT. V was pared by 2 bases and J by 4 bases, with 10 bases between. This CDR3 reads CASSYSSPSDTQYF. CDR3 DNA sequence: TGTGCCAGCAGTTACAGTTCTCCCTCAGATACGCAGTATTTT.

This chain uses TRBV29-1 with TRBJ2-1; the D is unclear. Germline CDR1 is SQVTM and CDR2 is ANQGSEA. This CDR3 region has 11 residues. The V end lost 1 base, the J end lost 7 bases, and 5 bases lay between the germline ends. In DNA, the CDR3 is TGCAGCGTTGAAGCTGGGAATGAGCAGTTCTTC. This codes for CSVEAGNEQFF.